Each of the 20 T cell receptor beta chains below was sequenced from the same sample in a study of beta chain features in type 1 diabetes. General observations from the study: In all four CD4+ subsets, TCRB CDR3 length was significantly, moderately reduced in type 1 diabetes.

What was sequenced were expressed TCRB transcripts, since all of the isolated RNA had been reverse transcribed. The data were produced by immunoSEQ multiplex PCR, yet TCRdb's version contains in-frame clones alone and is incomplete. The sample records hundreds of thousands of clones, around 15% being singletons. Their antigen targets remain unknown. Source material: naive CD4+ T cells from blood. The origin of the receptors is a man aged 18-30 years with type 1 diabetes.

This clone was detected only a few times. V and J are TRBV2 and TRBJ2-5, with D maybe TRBD1 (5 bases). Trimming took off 4 bases at V and 5 bases at J, with 20 bases between the two ends. Germline CDR1 and CDR2: SNHLY and FYNNEI. This CDR3 region has 16 residues. CDR3: CASSVFGTQGSETQYF. CDR3 DNA: TGTGCCAGCAGTGTCTTTGGAACCCAGGGATCGGAGACCCAGTACTTC.

V gene TRBV7-9 combines with J gene TRBJ2-7, with TRBD1 as a possible D gene (5 bases). Germline values: CDR1 SEHNR, CDR2 FQNEAQ (reference sequence). The V end lost 4 bases, the J end lost 3 bases, and 16 bases lay between the germline ends. There are 15 residues in the CDR3. This CDR3 reads CASSSFQGAGYEQYF. For the CDR3, the DNA is TGTGCCAGCAGCTCATTCCAGGGTGCCGGCTACGAGCAGTACTTC.

V gene TRBV19 combines with J gene TRBJ2-7, with unresolved D. V was shortened by 3 bases and J by 3 bases, with 9 bases between the two germline ends. The CDR3 loop spans 13 amino acids. Germline assignment: CDR1 LNHDA and CDR2 SQIVND (reference sequence). This CDR3 is CASSILENYEQYF. CDR3 DNA: TGTGCCAGTAGTATTCTGGAGAACTACGAGCAGTACTTC.

This chain joins TRBV2 and TRBJ2-5, with TRBD2 matching over 7 bases. The CDR3 loop spans 15 amino acids. Germline values: CDR1 SNHLY, CDR2 FYNNEI. V dropped 7 bases and J dropped 2; count of bases not matched to a gene: 10. CDR3 loop: CASKGQGGAQETQYF. The CDR3 coding sequence is TGTGCCAGCAAGGGGCAGGGAGGGGCGCAAGAGACCCAGTACTTC.

This chain joins TRBV28 and TRBJ1-1; TRBD1 might be the D (5 bases). Per the germline V gene, CDR1 is MDHEN and CDR2 is SYDVKM. The ends were cut back, 7 bases at V and 5 bases at J, with 14 bases in the middle. This CDR3 comprises 13 residues. CDR3 DNA sequence: TGTGCCAGCAAGTCGGGGGTTCGTACTGAAGCTTTCTTT. Translated, it gives CASKSGVRTEAFF.

This clone came up a few times. V is TRBV18 and J is TRBJ1-4; D not certain. Germline CDR1 reads KGHSH; CDR2 reads LQKENI. The CDR3 length is 13 residues. V was shortened by 4 bases and J by 0 bases, with 3 bases between the two germline ends. The CDR3 DNA is TGTGCCAGCTCACGATCAACTAATGAAAAACTGTTTTTT. Translating it yields CASSRSTNEKLFF.

The chain carries TRBV5-6 and TRBJ2-5, with TRBD2 as a possible D gene (5 bases). V lost 10 bases, J lost 4 bases, and 20 bases lay in between. There are 14 residues in the CDR3. The V gene's germline CDR1 is SGHDT and CDR2 YYEEEE. DNA of the CDR3: TGTGCCTCGTCGGGAATACGAGGATCAGAGACCCAGTACTTC. Amino acids: CASSGIRGSETQYF.

The J gene is TRBJ2-5, the V gene TRBV2, with 9 bases identical to TRBD1. Germline-derived CDR1 and CDR2 are SNHLY and FYNNEI. CDR3 length equals 12 residues. Trimming cost V 8 bases and J 4 bases; bases outside gene matches: 2. CDR3 sequence reads: CASEDRGETQYF. CDR3 nucleotide sequence: TGTGCCAGCGAGGACAGGGGAGAGACCCAGTACTTC.

This clone was seen more than once but under ten times. This chain links TRBV30 with TRBJ2-2; 11 positions match TRBD1. The CDR3 runs to 16 residues. CDR1 and CDR2 (germline): GTSNPN, SVGIG (reference sequence). With V trimmed by 0 bases and J by 5 bases, 5 bases remained unmatched. CDR3 loop: CAWSVPGTGGTGELFF. The CDR3 DNA follows: TGTGCCTGGAGTGTACCTGGGACAGGGGGAACCGGGGAGCTGTTTTTT.

The table lists this clone with a few counts. The chain combines TRBV5-8 with TRBJ1-5, with D unresolved. CDR1 is SGHTS, CDR2 YDEGEE, per germline. The CDR3 has 17 residues. V was trimmed by 2 bases and J by 0 bases, leaving 15 bases between them. The CDR3 DNA is TGTGCCAGCAGCTTCGCGTGGGGAATCCATAGCAATCAGCCCCAGCATTTT. Its translation is CASSFAWGIHSNQPQHF.

This clone was found a few times. The chain carries TRBV7-2 and TRBJ2-7; D unresolved. Germline CDR1 and CDR2: SGHTA and FQGNSA. Between the trimmed V and J ends, which lost 1 base and 3 bases, there was a span of 7 bases. This CDR3 has 13 residues. CDR3 in DNA: TGTGCCAGCAGCTTAGACCCCCTCTACGAGCAGTACTTC. Amino acids: CASSLDPLYEQYF.

This clone showed up just a few times. The chain recombines TRBV2 with TRBJ2-2; D is perhaps TRBD1 or TRBD2 (6 bases each). Trimming removed 0 bases from V and 4 bases from J, with 12 bases in between. The CDR3 loop spans 16 amino acids. Germline values: CDR1 SNHLY, CDR2 FYNNEI. The CDR3 nucleotides are TGTGCCAGCAGTGAAGCTCTGGGGGGCGTCACCGGGGAGCTGTTTTTT. Amino acids: CASSEALGGVTGELFF.

V and J are TRBV6-6 and TRBJ1-5; D perhaps matches TRBD1 (6 bases). This CDR3 region has 14 residues. Germline V gene lookup returns CDR1 MNHNY and CDR2 SVGAGI (reference sequence). Trimming left V 6 bases short and J 7 bases short, with 16 bases between. CDR3 DNA sequence: TGTGCCAGCAGCCGAGGACAGTCCGGGCAGCCCCAGCATTTT. Its protein product is CASSRGQSGQPQHF.

As concerns this clone: Germline and junction disagree at one end, which may indicate a read error. This chain links TRBV6-1 with TRBJ2-3; 7 bases are a match to TRBD1. Per the germline V gene, CDR1 is MNHNS and CDR2 is SASEGT. This CDR3 comprises 17 residues. Here the CDR3 DNA reads TGTGCCATCAGTGGCTTACAGGGGCCTCCTAGCACAGATACGCAGTATTTT. It codes for CAISGLQGPPSTDTQYF.

A few counts support this clone. This chain connects TRBV6-6 to TRBJ1-5; D is uncertain. V lost 5 bases and J lost 0, with 8 bases in between. The CDR3 spans 14 residues. CDR1 and CDR2 from the germline V gene are MNHNY and SVGAGI (reference sequence). CDR3: CASSRVYSNQPQHF. DNA for the CDR3: TGTGCCAGCAGTCGGGTCTATAGCAATCAGCCCCAGCATTTT.

The chain uses TRBV19 and TRBJ2-2; D possibly corresponds to TRBD2 (5 bases). The germline CDR1 and CDR2 sequences are LNHDA and SQIVND (reference sequence). Trimming removed 3 bases at V and 6 bases at J, with 11 bases between. This CDR3 comprises 14 residues. The CDR3 protein is CASSISAAAGELFF. CDR3 in DNA: TGTGCCAGTAGTATTTCAGCGGCTGCCGGGGAGCTGTTTTTT. Looking up the rest from reference TRBV19 and TRBJ2-2 gives the full variable domain: DGGITQSPKYLFRKEGQNVTLSCEQNLNHDAMYWYRQDPGQGLRLIYYSQIVNDFQKGDIAEGYSVSREKKESFPLTVTSAQKNPTAFYLCASSISAAAGELFFGEGSRLTVL.

The V gene is TRBV7-2, the J gene TRBJ2-1; no reliable D call. There are 13 residues in the CDR3. Germline V gene data show CDR1 as SGHTA and CDR2 as FQGNSA. V was shortened by 2 bases and J by 6 bases, with 8 bases between the two germline ends. CDR3 residues: CASSLTNGNEQFF. CDR3 bases: TGTGCCAGCAGCTTAACGAATGGCAATGAGCAGTTCTTC.

Note on this clone: The sample contains more than one DNA sequence encoding this CDR3. J is TRBJ2-5 and V is TRBV11-2; no reliable D call. V gave up 9 bases and J gave up 4 bases, with 12 bases separating them. The germline gives CDR1 SGHAT, CDR2 FQNNGV. The CDR3 is 12 residues long. The DNA for the CDR3 is TGTGCCAGAGAAGGGTTGATAGAGACCCAGTACTTC. This translates into CAREGLIETQYF.

The CDR3 reads CASSQAELAGGTIYEQYF. As DNA, the CDR3 is TGCGCCAGCAGCCAAGCTGAGTTAGCGGGAGGGACCATCTACGAGCAGTACTTC. The rearrangement joins TRBV4-1 to TRBJ2-7, with 11 bases lining up with TRBD2. Per the germline V gene, CDR1 is MGHRA and CDR2 is YSYEKL. The CDR3 contains 18 residues. The J segment lost 3 bases and the V segment lost 1 base, leaving 11 bases of the junction unmatched.

V gene TRBV9 combines with J gene TRBJ2-1; maybe TRBD1 (5 bases). V dropped 0 bases and J dropped 9 bases, with 10 bases sitting between them. The CDR3 has 13 amino acids. The germline gives CDR1 SGDLS, CDR2 YYNGEE. CDR3 bases: TGTGCCAGCAGCGTAGTAGAAAGGGGTGAGCAGTTCTTC. This translates into CASSVVERGEQFF.